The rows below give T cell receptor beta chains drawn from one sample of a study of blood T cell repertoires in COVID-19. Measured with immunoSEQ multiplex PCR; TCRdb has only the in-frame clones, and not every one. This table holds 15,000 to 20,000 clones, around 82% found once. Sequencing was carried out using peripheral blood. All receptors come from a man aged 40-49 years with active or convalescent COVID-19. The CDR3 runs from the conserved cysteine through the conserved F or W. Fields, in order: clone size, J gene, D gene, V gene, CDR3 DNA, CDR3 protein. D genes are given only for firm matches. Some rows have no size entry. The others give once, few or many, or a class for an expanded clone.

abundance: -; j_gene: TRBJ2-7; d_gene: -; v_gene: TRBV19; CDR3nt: TGTGCCAGTAGTAAGGCGGGGGAGCAGTACTTC; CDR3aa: CASSKAGEQYF
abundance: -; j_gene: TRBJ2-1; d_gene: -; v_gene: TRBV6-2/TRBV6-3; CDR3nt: TGTGCCAGCAGTTTCGATAGCTCCTACAATGAGCAGTTCTTC; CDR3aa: CASSFDSSYNEQFF
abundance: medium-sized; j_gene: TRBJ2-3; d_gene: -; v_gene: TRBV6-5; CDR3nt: TGTGCCAGCAGTTACTCAGGAGGGCCAACTACAGATACGCAGTATTTT; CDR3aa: CASSYSGGPTTDTQYF
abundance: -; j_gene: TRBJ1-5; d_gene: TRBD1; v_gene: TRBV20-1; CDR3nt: TGCAGTGCTACTGAAACAGGGGACAATCAGCCCCAGCATTTT; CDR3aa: CSATETGDNQPQHF
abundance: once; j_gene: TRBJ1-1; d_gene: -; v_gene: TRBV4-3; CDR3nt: TGCGCCAGCAGCCAAGGTGTAAGGGGGGGGGTGAACACTGAAGCTTTCTTT; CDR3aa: CASSQGVRGGVNTEAFF
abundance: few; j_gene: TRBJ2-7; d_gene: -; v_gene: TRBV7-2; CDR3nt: TGTGCCAGCAGCTTCAAGGACTTCACCTACGAGCAGTACTTC; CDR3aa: CASSFKDFTYEQYF
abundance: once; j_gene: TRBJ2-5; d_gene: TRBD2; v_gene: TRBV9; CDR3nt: TGTGCCAGCAGCGCCGAGGGGAGGGGTTGGGAGACCCAGTACTTC; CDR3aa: CASSAEGRGWETQYF
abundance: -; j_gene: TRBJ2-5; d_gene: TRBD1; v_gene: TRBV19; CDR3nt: TGTGCCAGTAGTGTGACAGGGGGAGTGGAGACCCAGTACTTC; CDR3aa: CASSVTGGVETQYF
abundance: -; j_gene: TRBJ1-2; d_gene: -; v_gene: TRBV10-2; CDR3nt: TGCGCCAGCAGTGATAGCTATGGCTACACCTTC; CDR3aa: CASSDSYGYTF
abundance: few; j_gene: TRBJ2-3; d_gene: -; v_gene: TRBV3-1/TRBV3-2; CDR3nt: TGTGCCAGCAGCCAAGTGTACACAGATACGCAGTATTTT; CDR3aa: CASSQVYTDTQYF
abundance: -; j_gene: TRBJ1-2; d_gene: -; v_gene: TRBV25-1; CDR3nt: TGTGCCAGCAGCCCCTTACGGGGTAACATCTATGGCTACACCTTC; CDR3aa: CASSPLRGNIYGYTF
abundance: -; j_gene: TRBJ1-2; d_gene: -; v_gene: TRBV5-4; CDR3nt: TGTGCCAGCAGCTTGATGGGGGCGAGGTATGGCTACACCTTC; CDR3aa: CASSLMGARYGYTF
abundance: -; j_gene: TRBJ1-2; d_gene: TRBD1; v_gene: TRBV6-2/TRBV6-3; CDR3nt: TGTGCCAGCAGTACCAGGGGGCGGCCCTATGGCTACACCTTC; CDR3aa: CASSTRGRPYGYTF
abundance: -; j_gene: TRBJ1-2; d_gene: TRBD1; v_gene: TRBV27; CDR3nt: TGTGCCAGCAGTTTAATGACAGGGACGGGCTATGGCTACACCTTC; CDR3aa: CASSLMTGTGYGYTF
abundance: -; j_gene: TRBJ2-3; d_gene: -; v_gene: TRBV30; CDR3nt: TGTGCCTGGAGGGGGGGAATAAGCACAGATACGCAGTATTTT; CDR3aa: CAWRGGISTDTQYF
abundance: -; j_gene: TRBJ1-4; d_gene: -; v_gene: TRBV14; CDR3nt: TGTGCCAGCAGCCTTTGGGAGAATGAAAAACTGTTTTTT; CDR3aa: CASSLWENEKLFF
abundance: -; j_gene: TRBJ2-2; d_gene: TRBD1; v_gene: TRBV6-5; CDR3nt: TGTGCCAGCAGTTACTCAGGGGGCAGCACCGGGGAGCTGTTTTTT; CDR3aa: CASSYSGGSTGELFF
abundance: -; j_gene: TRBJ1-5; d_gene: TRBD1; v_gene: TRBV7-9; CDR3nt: TGTGCCAGCCAAAGGGACAGGGATGATCAGCCCCAGCATTTT; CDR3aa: CASQRDRDDQPQHF
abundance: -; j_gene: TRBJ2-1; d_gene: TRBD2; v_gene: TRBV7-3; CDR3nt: TGTGCCAGCAGCCCGCGGCCCAGCGGGAAGCCTTACAATGAGCAGTTCTTC; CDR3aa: CASSPRPSGKPYNEQFF
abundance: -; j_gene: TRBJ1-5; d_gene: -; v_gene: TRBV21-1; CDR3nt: TGTGCCAGCAATAAGGGTCAGGGAGGGGATTATAGCAATCAGCCCCAGCATTTT; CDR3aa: CASNKGQGGDYSNQPQHF
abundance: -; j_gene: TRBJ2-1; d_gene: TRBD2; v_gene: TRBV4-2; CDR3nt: TGTGCCAGCAGCCAAGATCAGCGGGGGGGCCGAAATGAGCAGTTCTTC; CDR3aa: CASSQDQRGGRNEQFF
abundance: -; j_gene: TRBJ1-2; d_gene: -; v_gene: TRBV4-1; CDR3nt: TGCGCCAGCAGCCAAGTTTTTAGGGAGTCATATGGCTACACCTTC; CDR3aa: CASSQVFRESYGYTF
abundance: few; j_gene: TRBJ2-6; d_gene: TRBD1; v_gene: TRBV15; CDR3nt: TGTGCCACCAGGAAGGGGACCGGGACAGGTTACTCTGGGGCCAACGTCCTGACTTTC; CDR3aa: CATRKGTGTGYSGANVLTF
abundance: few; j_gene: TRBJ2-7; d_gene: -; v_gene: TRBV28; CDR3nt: TGTGCCAGCAGCTTCAGGACAGATGCCTACGAGCAGTACTTC; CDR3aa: CASSFRTDAYEQYF
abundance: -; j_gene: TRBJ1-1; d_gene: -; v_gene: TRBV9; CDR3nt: TGTGCCAGCAGCATTAGCGGGATGAACACTGAAGCTTTCTTT; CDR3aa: CASSISGMNTEAFF
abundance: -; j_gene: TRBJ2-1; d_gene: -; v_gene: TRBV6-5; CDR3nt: TGTGCCAGCCGCCTGGGGCTAGGAGAGCAGTTCTTC; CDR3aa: CASRLGLGEQFF
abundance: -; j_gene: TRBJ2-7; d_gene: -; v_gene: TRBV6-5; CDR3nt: TGTGCCAGCAGTAGCCTCAGGGGAGTCTCCTACGAGCAGTACTTC; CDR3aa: CASSSLRGVSYEQYF
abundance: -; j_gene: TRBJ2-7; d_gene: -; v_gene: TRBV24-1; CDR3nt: TGTGCCACCGTCCCGCCCGCAGGGATTATGTACGAGCAGTACTTC; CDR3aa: CATVPPAGIMYEQYF
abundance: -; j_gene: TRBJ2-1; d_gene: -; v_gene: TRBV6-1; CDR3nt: TGTGCCAGCAGTGAGATACTAGCAGCCTTGCACAATGAGCAGTTCTTC; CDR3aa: CASSEILAALHNEQFF
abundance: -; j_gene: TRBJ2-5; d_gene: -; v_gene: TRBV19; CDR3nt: TGTGCCAGTAGCCCAGGGTCGAGTGGGGAGACCCAGTACTTC; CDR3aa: CASSPGSSGETQYF
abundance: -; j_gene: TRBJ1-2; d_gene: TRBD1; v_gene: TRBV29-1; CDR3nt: TGCAGCGTTACTCAAACCCGACAGGGTTTTGGCTACACCTTC; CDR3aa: CSVTQTRQGFGYTF
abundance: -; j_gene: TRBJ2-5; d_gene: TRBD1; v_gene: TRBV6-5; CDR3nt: TGTGCCAGCAGTAGACCGGGACAGGGTGAGGAGACCCAGTACTTC; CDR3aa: CASSRPGQGEETQYF
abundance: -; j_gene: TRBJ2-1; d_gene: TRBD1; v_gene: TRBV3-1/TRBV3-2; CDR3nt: TGTGCCAGCAGCCTACAGGGGGCTTGGAATGAGCAGTTCTTC; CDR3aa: CASSLQGAWNEQFF
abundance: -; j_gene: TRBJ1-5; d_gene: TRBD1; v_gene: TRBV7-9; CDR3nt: TGTGCCAGCAGCTTAGGGACAGGGAAACAGCCCCAGCATTTT; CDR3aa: CASSLGTGKQPQHF
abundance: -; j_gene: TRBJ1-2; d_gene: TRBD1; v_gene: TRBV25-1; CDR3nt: TGTGCCAGCAGTGACCTGACAGGGGTGAATCGGGGCTACACCTTC; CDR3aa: CASSDLTGVNRGYTF
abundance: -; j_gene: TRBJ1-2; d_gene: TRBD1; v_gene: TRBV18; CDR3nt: TGTGCCAGCTCACCGACAGGGACTGTGGGCTACACCTTC; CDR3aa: CASSPTGTVGYTF
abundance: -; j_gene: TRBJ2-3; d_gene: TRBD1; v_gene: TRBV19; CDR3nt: TGTGCCAGTAGCAAATTGGACAGGGTGACAGATACGCAGTATTTT; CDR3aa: CASSKLDRVTDTQYF
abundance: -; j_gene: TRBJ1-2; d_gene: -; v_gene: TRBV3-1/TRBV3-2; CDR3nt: TGTGCCAGCAGCCAAGAAGCTTTGGGGCGCGAGTATGGCTACACCTTC; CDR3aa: CASSQEALGREYGYTF
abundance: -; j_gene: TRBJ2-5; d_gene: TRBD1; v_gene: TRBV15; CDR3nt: TGTGCCACCAGCTCCAAGCGAGGACAGGTCTTCAGGGGGGAGACCCAGTACTTC; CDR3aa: CATSSKRGQVFRGETQYF
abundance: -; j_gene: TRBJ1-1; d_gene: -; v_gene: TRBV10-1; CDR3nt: TGCGCCAGCAGTGAGTTAAGGGGTTCAAGGAACACTGAAGCTTTCTTT; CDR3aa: CASSELRGSRNTEAFF